These 29 T cell receptor beta chains were all obtained from the same sample, sequenced in a study of T cells after yellow fever vaccination. Each CDR3 protein is one row after TCRdb ran MiXCR on the 5' RACE reads. The data show 170,000 or so distinct CDR3 sequences, 5.5% to 7.5% seen once. The sequences come from CD4+ T cells sorted from PBMCs, collected on the day of the first yellow fever vaccination. These receptors were taken from a man aged 18 to 30 who received the YFV17D yellow fever vaccine.

The chain carries TRBV5-4 and TRBJ2-1, with a possible D match to TRBD2 (6 bases). Germline V gives CDR1 SGHNT, CDR2 YYREEE (reference sequence). Trimming removed 4 bases from V and 0 bases from J, with 11 bases in between. The CDR3 is 15 residues long. The CDR3, as DNA: TGTGCCAGCAGCGGGGACTTGAGCTCCTACAATGAGCAGTTCTTC. It codes for CASSGDLSSYNEQFF.

At least ten counts were recorded for this clonotype. V is TRBV7-2 and J is TRBJ2-1; no clear D. The CDR3 has 11 residues. Looked up from germline, CDR1 is SGHTA and CDR2 is FQGNSA. V gave up 5 bases and J gave up 7 bases, with 6 bases separating them. CDR3 in amino acids: CASSPRNEQFF. The CDR3 coding sequence is TGTGCCAGCAGCCCCCGAAATGAGCAGTTCTTC.

The rearrangement links TRBV5-1 to TRBJ2-1, with D possibly being TRBD2 (5 bases). Deletions cut 0 bases from V and 7 bases from J, with 17 bases between. Germline V lookup: CDR1 SGHRS, CDR2 YFSETQ. The CDR3 extends over 16 amino acids. The CDR3 protein is CASSLEPGGWKNEQFF. The CDR3 DNA is TGCGCCAGCAGCTTGGAACCGGGCGGGTGGAAAAATGAGCAGTTCTTC.

The table lists this clonotype with many counts. This chain links TRBV5-1 with TRBJ2-2; 7 positions match TRBD1. The CDR3 is 14 amino acids. CDR1 and CDR2 from the germline V gene are SGHRS and YFSETQ. V shed 6 bases, J shed 5 bases, and the junction held 7 bases outside the gene matches. CDR3 nucleotide sequence: TGCGCCAGCACCTCACCAGGGGGAACCGGGGAGCTGTTTTTT. This translates into CASTSPGGTGELFF.

This clonotype was recorded at least ten times. The chain combines TRBV4-2 with TRBJ2-7, with TRBD2 identical over 15 bases. V shed 4 bases, J shed 6 bases, and the junction held 1 base outside the gene matches. CDR1 is LGHNA and CDR2 is YNFKEQ in the germline V gene. This CDR3 has 14 residues. The CDR3 sequence: CASSPGLAGGEQYF. CDR3 DNA sequence: TGTGCCAGCAGCCCGGGACTAGCGGGGGGCGAGCAGTACTTC.

The chain uses TRBV4-2 and TRBJ1-5, with 9 positions matching TRBD1. CDR1 and CDR2 from the germline V gene are LGHNA and YNFKEQ. The CDR3 length is 17 residues. The V and J ends lost 4 bases and 2 bases, in that order; junction bases with no gene match: 9. The DNA of the CDR3 is TGTGCCAGCAGCCTCCGGGACAGGGTCGGGCGCAATCAGCCCCAGCATTTT. Translated: CASSLRDRVGRNQPQHF.

This clonotype was counted between two and nine times. The chain combines TRBV20-1 with TRBJ2-5; TRBD2 agrees at 8 bases. The CDR3 consists of 15 residues. Germline V CDR1 and CDR2: DFQATT, SNEGSKA (reference sequence). The J segment lost 5 bases and the V segment lost 0 bases, leaving 8 bases of the junction unmatched. CDR3 sequence reads: CSAREPGGASETQYF. DNA of the CDR3: TGCAGTGCTAGAGAGCCCGGGGGGGCCTCGGAGACCCAGTACTTC.

There are a few counts of this clonotype. The V gene is TRBV7-2, the J gene TRBJ1-4; TRBD1 agrees at 9 bases. V gave up 5 bases and J gave up 5 bases; unmatched junction bases: 6. This CDR3 has 15 amino acids. CDR1 and CDR2 (germline): SGHTA, FQGNSA. For the CDR3, the DNA is TGTGCCAGCAGCACGCAGGACAGGGGAAATGAAAAACTGTTTTTT. As protein: CASSTQDRGNEKLFF.

This clonotype was recorded at least ten times. V and J are TRBV10-2 and TRBJ2-3; D call uncertain. CDR3 length: 14 amino acids. Germline V lookup: CDR1 WSHSY, CDR2 SAAADI. V was pared by 6 bases and J by 1 base, with 11 bases between. Here the CDR3 reads CASRTPFGTDTQYF. CDR3 DNA: TGCGCCAGCAGGACTCCTTTCGGCACAGATACGCAGTATTTT.

This clonotype was found many times. V usage is TRBV20-1 and J usage is TRBJ2-5, with D possibly being TRBD2 (5 bases). Germline loops: CDR1 DFQATT, CDR2 SNEGSKA (reference sequence). The length of the CDR3 is 12 residues. V dropped 6 bases and J dropped 6 bases, with 14 bases sitting between them. CDR3 residues: CSAYEGGKTQYF. CDR3 nucleotide sequence: TGCAGTGCGTACGAGGGTGGTAAGACCCAGTACTTC.

This sequence joins TRBV7-3 and TRBJ2-5; D uncertain. This CDR3 contains 13 residues. V was clipped by 3 bases and J by 5 bases, with 10 bases between them. Germline V CDR1 and CDR2: SGHTA, FQGTGA. The CDR3: CASSFGVWETQYF. Here the CDR3 DNA reads TGTGCCAGCAGCTTTGGGGTTTGGGAGACCCAGTACTTC.

The sample holds many counts of this clonotype. This chain links TRBV7-9 with TRBJ1-2; D is possibly TRBD1 (5 bases). The CDR3 consists of 14 residues. CDR1 is SEHNR and CDR2 is FQNEAQ in the germline V gene (reference sequence). V lost 5 bases to trimming and J lost 8 bases, with 18 bases between them. The CDR3 loop reads CASSPRAFQGGYTF. CDR3 bases: TGTGCCAGCAGCCCACGGGCGTTCCAGGGAGGCTACACCTTC.

This clonotype was found many times. The gene calls are TRBV5-4 and TRBJ2-5; tentative D call: TRBD1 (6 bases). CDR1 and CDR2 from the germline V gene are SGHNT and YYREEE (reference sequence). This CDR3 contains 15 residues. Trimming stripped 0 bases from V and 1 base from J, with 10 bases between. CDR3 coding DNA: TGTGCCAGCAGCTTGGCAGACAGGATCCAAGAGACCCAGTACTTC. Translation gives CASSLADRIQETQYF.

The sample holds many counts of this clonotype. One junction end does not reproduce the germline sequence, and a read error may be involved. The chain carries TRBV7-9 and TRBJ2-3; D gene unclear. CDR1 and CDR2 from the germline V gene are SEHNR and FQNEAQ (reference sequence). The CDR3 is 11 residues long. The CDR3 region is CASSLAARSHF. The CDR3 region has the DNA TGTGCCAGCAGCTTAGCGGCCAGGAGTCATTTT. Supplemented by reference TRBV7-9 and TRBJ2-3, the full variable domain reads DTGVSQNPRHKITKRGQNVTFRCDPISEHNRLYWYRQTLGQGPEFLTYFQNEAQLEKSRLLSDRFSAERPKGSFSTLEIQRTEQGDSAMYLCASSLAARSHFGPGTRLTVL.

This clonotype was counted many times. The gene calls are TRBV7-8 and TRBJ2-2, with D perhaps TRBD1 or TRBD2 (5 bases each). Trimming shortened V by 3 bases and J by 6 bases, and 14 bases separated the two germline ends. The CDR3 loop spans 15 amino acids. The germline V gene has CDR1 SGHVS and CDR2 FQNEAQ. For the CDR3, the DNA is TGTGCCAGCAGCTTTCAGGGAGTGTCGGCCGGGGAGCTGTTTTTT. As protein: CASSFQGVSAGELFF.

V is TRBV30 and J is TRBJ1-1; 7 bases are shared with TRBD1. The CDR3 is 11 amino acids. V shed 5 bases and J 3 bases; nucleotides not matched to a gene: 0. Germline V gives CDR1 GTSNPN, CDR2 SVGIG (reference sequence). In DNA form, the CDR3 reads TGTGCCTGGGACAGGGACACTGAAGCTTTCTTT. Amino acid sequence: CAWDRDTEAFF.

The rearrangement links TRBV4-1 to TRBJ1-5, with a possible D match to TRBD1 (5 bases). Looked up from germline, CDR1 is MGHRA and CDR2 is YSYEKL. The CDR3 totals 16 residues. Trimming took 0 bases from V and 7 from J, leaving 16 bases between them. The CDR3 nucleotides read TGCGCCAGCAGCCAAGAAGGGGCCGGATCCGGGCAGCCCCAGCATTTT. Amino acid sequence: CASSQEGAGSGQPQHF.

This clonotype was counted between two and nine times. This chain connects TRBV12-3 or TRBV12-4 to TRBJ1-2; tentative D call: TRBD1 (6 bases). This CDR3 has 16 amino acids. With 7 bases removed from V and 2 bases from J, the gap between germline ends came to 20 bases. Here the CDR3 reads CASTTLGGWWNYGYTF. In DNA, the CDR3 is TGTGCCAGCACCACTTTAGGGGGTTGGTGGAACTATGGCTACACCTTC.

This clonotype was seen more than once but under ten times. The rearrangement uses TRBV7-8 and TRBJ1-2; unclear D gene. Germline V CDR1 and CDR2: SGHVS, FQNEAQ. Trimming took off 5 bases at V and 6 bases at J, with 10 bases between the two ends. The CDR3 loop spans 12 amino acids. In DNA form, the CDR3 reads TGTGCCAGCAGCCCACCCGTTGATGGCTACACCTTC. It is translated as CASSPPVDGYTF. Filled out from reference TRBV7-8 and TRBJ1-2, the complete variable domain reads GAGVSQSPRYKVAKRGQDVALRCDPISGHVSLFWYQQALGQGPEFLTYFQNEAQLDKSGLPSDRFFAERPEGSVSTLKIQRTQQEDSAVYLCASSPPVDGYTFGSGTRLTVV.

In its sample, this clonotype was seen many times. V is TRBV5-6 and J is TRBJ2-3; TRBD2 matches 7 bases. After removal of 4 bases from V and 6 bases from J, the junction contained 17 bases not matched to a gene. This CDR3 contains 17 residues. Germline assignment: CDR1 SGHDT and CDR2 YYEEEE. CDR3: CASSQRPWTRSPDTQYF. The CDR3 DNA follows: TGTGCCAGCAGCCAGAGACCTTGGACTAGGTCTCCGGATACGCAGTATTTT.

This chain links TRBV7-2 with TRBJ2-2; 7 nucleotides match TRBD1. The CDR3 runs 16 residues. V trimming: 7 bases; J trimming: 6 bases; junction bases outside the gene matches: 14. The germline gives CDR1 SGHTA, CDR2 FQGNSA. The CDR3 sequence is CASTSQGDRIPGELFF. The CDR3 region has the DNA TGTGCCAGCACCTCCCAGGGGGACAGAATTCCCGGGGAGCTGTTTTTT.

This clonotype has a count of ten or more. The rearrangement links TRBV5-1 to TRBJ2-1, with D perhaps matching TRBD2 (7 bases). V lost 0 bases, J lost 7 bases, and 11 bases lay in between. This CDR3 region has 14 residues. CDR1 and CDR2 from the germline V gene are SGHRS and YFSETQ. Here the CDR3 DNA reads TGCGCCAGCAGCTTGGAGGGGGGGCTTAATGAGCAGTTCTTC. As protein: CASSLEGGLNEQFF.

This clonotype appeared many times. The CDR3: CASSPKVQGGTGELFF. The DNA of the CDR3 is TGTGCCAGCTCACCAAAGGTTCAGGGTGGAACCGGGGAGCTGTTTTTT. The chain joins TRBV18 to TRBJ2-2; tentative D call: TRBD1 (5 bases). This CDR3 is built from 16 residues. The V and J ends lost 2 bases and 5 bases respectively, with 15 bases between them. The germline V gene encodes CDR1 KGHSH and CDR2 LQKENI.

V is TRBV7-8 and J is TRBJ1-1; 9 positions agree with TRBD1. Germline trimming cut 5 bases from V and 7 bases from J; bases unmatched to any gene: 14. The CDR3 sequence is 16 residues long. Per the germline V gene, CDR1 is SGHVS and CDR2 is FQNEAQ. The DNA of the CDR3 is TGTGCCAGCAGCGATAATCCGGGACAGGGAGGGAATGAAGCTTTCTTT. This translates into CASSDNPGQGGNEAFF.

This chain connects TRBV11-2 to TRBJ1-6; D gene ambiguous. CDR3 length: 15 residues. Germline values: CDR1 SGHAT, CDR2 FQNNGV. Trimming removed 0 bases from V and 9 bases from J, with 12 bases in between. The CDR3 coding sequence is TGTGCCAGCAGCTTAGAGGCGTCGCGTTTTTCACCCCTCCACTTT. Residues: CASSLEASRFSPLHF.

This clonotype was picked up many times. This chain joins TRBV5-1 and TRBJ2-5, with D unresolved. The CDR3 is 15 amino acids. CDR1 is SGHRS and CDR2 is YFSETQ in the germline V gene. V lost 2 bases and J lost 3, with 14 bases in between. In nucleotides, the CDR3 is TGCGCCAGCAGCTTATTCAACGTTCCAGAAGAGACCCAGTACTTC. This sequence encodes CASSLFNVPEETQYF.

This clonotype was counted a few times. This chain uses TRBV18 with TRBJ2-1; D is uncertain. V lost 3 bases to trimming and J lost 7 bases, with 10 bases between them. CDR3 length: 13 amino acids. Germline CDR1 KGHSH, CDR2 LQKENI. CDR3 in amino acids: CASSPSAGNEQFF. CDR3 sequence (DNA): TGTGCCAGCTCACCCTCGGCCGGGAATGAGCAGTTCTTC.

The rearrangement joins TRBV12-5 to TRBJ1-2, with D hard to call. CDR1 is LGHNT and CDR2 is FRNRAP in the germline V gene. V was cut by 7 bases and J by 4 bases, with 7 bases left in between. The CDR3 is 11 amino acids. CDR3 DNA: TGTGCTAGTGCCCGGGGCTATGGCTACACCTTC. Its translation: CASARGYGYTF.

The rearrangement uses TRBV9 and TRBJ1-2; TRBD1 matches at 9 bases. CDR3 size: 13 residues. The germline V gene has CDR1 SGDLS and CDR2 YYNGEE. The V gene end was trimmed by 4 bases and the J gene end by 8 bases; junction bases not matched to a gene: 6. The CDR3 DNA reads as TGTGCCAGCAGCCGGGACAGGGTGGAGGGCTACACCTTC. It encodes CASSRDRVEGYTF.